The 13 T cell receptor beta chains below come from one sample, sequenced in a study of shared clonotypes between healthy human individuals. Data came from immunoSEQ multiplex PCR; TCRdb stores just in-frame clones and leaves some out. The table has about 2.4 million clones, over 85% seen once. The source material was naive CD4+ T cells from PBMCs. Subset given: CD45RA+ positively selected. Receptors originate from a man aged 18 to 29 in good health. Some clones in this sample may be carry-over from other donors' samples.

The chain uses TRBV13 and TRBJ1-2; D uncertain. This CDR3 has 12 amino acids. CDR1 is PRHDT and CDR2 is FYEKMQ in the germline V gene (reference sequence). V dropped 6 bases and J dropped 4 bases, with 9 bases sitting between them. The CDR3 sequence: CASSRSSYGYTF. The CDR3 region has the DNA TGTGCCAGCAGTCGCAGCTCCTATGGCTACACCTTC.

A remark on this clone: The sample contains more than one DNA sequence encoding this CDR3. V gene TRBV5-1 combines with J gene TRBJ2-3; TRBD1 matches at 10 bases. The length of the CDR3 is 15 residues. Looked up from germline, CDR1 is SGHRS and CDR2 is YFSETQ. The J segment lost 4 bases and the V segment lost 4 bases, leaving 6 bases of the junction unmatched. The CDR3 here is CASSPRDRGSDTQYF. The CDR3 DNA reads as TGCGCCAGCAGCCCCCGGGACAGGGGTTCAGATACGCAGTATTTT.

A remark on this clone: Within the sample, other DNA sequences also encode this same CDR3. This chain links TRBV7-3 with TRBJ2-1; the D call may be TRBD1 or TRBD2 (5 bases each). Germline CDR1 reads SGHTA; CDR2 reads FQGTGA. There are 14 residues in the CDR3. The ends were cut back, 5 bases at V and 5 bases at J, with 13 bases in the middle. Here the CDR3 DNA reads TGTGCCAGCAGCCCCGGGACCACGAACAATGAGCAGTTCTTC. Protein sequence: CASSPGTTNNEQFF.

The V gene is TRBV19, the J gene TRBJ2-7; weak D call: TRBD2 (5 bases). The CDR3 length is 17 residues. V lost 4 bases to trimming and J lost 2 bases, with 21 bases between them. Germline assignment: CDR1 LNHDA and CDR2 SQIVND (reference sequence). This chain's CDR3 is CASSSGHVRSLAYEQYF. As DNA, the CDR3 is TGTGCCAGTAGTAGCGGGCATGTGAGGAGCCTAGCCTACGAGCAGTACTTC.

The chain joins TRBV4-1 to TRBJ2-7; 10 nucleotides align to TRBD2. Germline V gives CDR1 MGHRA, CDR2 YSYEKL. This CDR3 has 15 residues. The ends lost 4 bases at V and 3 bases at J; junction bases unmatched: 6. For the CDR3, the DNA is TGCGCCAGCAGCCTCCGGACTAGCGGTATCTACGAGCAGTACTTC. Its translation is CASSLRTSGIYEQYF.

The chain has TRBV23-1 and TRBJ1-3, with D possibly being TRBD1 (6 bases). TRBV23-1 is marked as an open reading frame, function uncertain. Trimming shortened V by 8 bases and J by 3 bases, and 11 bases separated the two germline ends. This CDR3 comprises 13 residues. CDR3 residues: CASDGQFGNTIYF. The CDR3 bases are TGCGCCAGCGATGGACAGTTTGGAAACACCATATATTTT.

The chain carries TRBV29-1 and TRBJ1-4; D remains unclear. The CDR3 has 13 residues. V lost 6 bases and J 8 bases, leaving 16 bases between the germline ends. The V gene's germline CDR1 is SQVTM and CDR2 ANQGSEA. The CDR3 nucleotides read TGCAGCGTCTCCCCGGGTATCAAGGAAAAACTGTTTTTT. Protein: CSVSPGIKEKLFF.

The chain couples TRBV2 to TRBJ1-4; 8 positions agree with TRBD1. CDR3 length equals 15 residues. The trim removed 4 bases at V and 1 base at J, leaving 2 bases unmatched. Germline CDR1 SNHLY, CDR2 FYNNEI. CDR3 DNA sequence: TGTGCCAGCAGTGGACAGGGGCAAACTAATGAAAAACTGTTTTTT. Protein: CASSGQGQTNEKLFF.

Note on this clone: Other nucleotide sequences in the sample specify the same CDR3. This chain joins TRBV7-8 and TRBJ1-1; D gene uncertain. This CDR3 has 14 residues. Germline V gene sequence: CDR1 SGHVS, CDR2 FQNEAQ. V lost 1 base to trimming and J lost 1 base, with 7 bases between them. The CDR3 bases are TGTGCCAGCAGCTTAGTCGTGGGGAACACTGAAGCTTTCTTT. Translating it yields CASSLVVGNTEAFF.

The chain's CDR3 is CASSSTVVREGPEQYF. The CDR3 DNA sequence: TGTGCCAGCAGCTCTACTGTTGTGCGGGAGGGCCCCGAGCAGTACTTC. The V and J genes are TRBV11-2 and TRBJ2-7; 9 nucleotides agree with TRBD2. The CDR3 has 16 residues. Germline-derived CDR1 and CDR2 are SGHAT and FQNNGV. With 4 bases clipped from V and 6 bases from J, the junction kept 13 bases outside the gene matches.

The chain combines TRBV5-1 with TRBJ2-7, with 10 bases lining up with TRBD2. The CDR3 is 19 residues long. Germline V gene data show CDR1 as SGHRS and CDR2 as YFSETQ. J was trimmed by 0 bases and V by 3 bases; bases with no gene match: 15. The CDR3 DNA sequence: TGCGCCAGCAGCTGGACATTAGCGGGAGGAAGGGGCAGCTCCTACGAGCAGTACTTC. Encoded protein: CASSWTLAGGRGSSYEQYF.

The J gene is TRBJ2-7, the V gene TRBV19; D is unresolved. The CDR3 contains 14 residues. CDR1 and CDR2 from the germline V gene are LNHDA and SQIVND (reference sequence). V lost 1 base to trimming and J lost 2 bases, with 9 bases between them. CDR3 nucleotides: TGTGCCAGTAGTATAGGAACGGGTCCCTACGAGCAGTACTTC. It yields the protein CASSIGTGPYEQYF.

This sequence joins TRBV28 and TRBJ2-7, with TRBD2 identical over 11 bases. Trimming removed 5 bases from V and 2 bases from J; junction bases left unmatched: 8. This CDR3 has 16 residues. CDR1 and CDR2 (germline): MDHEN, SYDVKM. The chain's CDR3 is CASSPAGGLAAYEQYF. In nucleotides, the CDR3 is TGTGCCAGCAGTCCAGCAGGGGGACTAGCGGCCTACGAGCAGTACTTC.